The T cell receptor (beta chain) described here comes from a study of identical twins. This clonotype was counted at least ten times. Germline CDR1 reads LGHDT; CDR2 reads YNNKEL (reference sequence). V lost 4 bases and J lost 1, with 17 bases in between. The CDR3 is 17 amino acids. Via MiXCR, TCRdb re-called the 5' RACE reads, giving one row per CDR3 protein. The sample includes around 230,000 distinct CDR3 sequences, 6.5% of them seen just once. The data also belong to a second study, concerning T cells expressing NK-cell markers.

The J gene is TRBJ2-1, the V gene TRBV3-1, with TRBD2 as a possible D gene (6 bases). The sequenced sample consisted of CD8+ T cells sorted from blood. This receptor was taken from a woman younger than 35 in good health. The CDR3 DNA is TGTGCCAGCAGCCCGAGACGGGACTTCCTGTCCTACAATGAGCAGTTCTTC. Amino acid sequence: CASSPRRDFLSYNEQFF.